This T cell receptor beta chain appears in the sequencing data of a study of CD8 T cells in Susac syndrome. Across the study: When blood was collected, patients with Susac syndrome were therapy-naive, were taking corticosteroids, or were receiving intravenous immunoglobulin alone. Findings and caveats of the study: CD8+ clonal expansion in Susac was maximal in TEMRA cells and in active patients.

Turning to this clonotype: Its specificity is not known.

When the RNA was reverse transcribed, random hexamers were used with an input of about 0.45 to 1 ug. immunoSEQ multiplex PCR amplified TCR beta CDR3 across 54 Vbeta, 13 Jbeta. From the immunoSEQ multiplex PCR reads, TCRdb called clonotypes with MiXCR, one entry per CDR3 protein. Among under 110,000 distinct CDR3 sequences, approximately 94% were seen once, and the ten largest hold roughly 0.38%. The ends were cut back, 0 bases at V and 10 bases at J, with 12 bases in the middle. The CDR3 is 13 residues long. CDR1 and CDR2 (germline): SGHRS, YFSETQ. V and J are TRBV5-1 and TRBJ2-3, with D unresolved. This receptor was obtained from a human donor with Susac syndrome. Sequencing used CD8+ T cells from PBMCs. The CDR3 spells CASSLGAHRAQYF. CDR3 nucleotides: TGCGCCAGCAGCTTGGGGGCGCACCGGGCGCAGTATTTT.